Given below is one T cell receptor beta chain in context. The antigen this receptor binds is unknown. Base qualities are missing; no much larger clone stands one base away. The sample is drawn from a study of radiotherapy plus CTLA-4 blockade in lung cancer (dated 2018 in TCRdb). Notes on the research overall: Objective responses were observed in 15% to 20% of enrolled patients, and disease control was achieved in roughly 29%. Findings and caveats that apply to the study as a whole: After treatment with radiotherapy and ipilimumab, TCR clones that came from tumors expanded in the peripheral blood. Increased serum interferon-beta after radiation, together with early dynamic changes in blood T cell clones, were reported to be the strongest predictors of response.

Libraries came from the immunoSEQ multiplex PCR assay. The table comes from immuneACCESS by way of TCRdb, which keeps in-frame sequences with V and J called. Part of the clones is missing from these tables; in studies checked, under half for an unresolved V gene and the rest for unknown reasons. The sample contains approximately 70,000 clones, 76% of them found a single time. The ten largest clones take up about 16% of the sample. The study evaluated CTLA-4 blockade (ipilimumab) given together with focal radiation therapy in patients who had chemo-refractory metastatic non-small-cell lung cancer. The junction shows trimming of 3 bases on V and 5 bases on J, and the gene matches do not reach 8 bases of it. The CDR3 starts with the cysteine, ends with the phenylalanine, and has 15 residues. The kept DNA is CDR3 alone, 45 bases in frame from the first base. CDR1 and CDR2, looked up from the germline V gene, are SGHRS and YFSETQ.

The source is a human donor with non-small cell lung cancer whose response to radiotherapy plus ipilimumab could not be evaluated. Some clones in this sample may be carry-over from other donors' samples. The sequencing here drew on peripheral blood, taken from a patient treated with radiotherapy plus ipilimumab. The V and J segments used are TRBV5-1 and TRBJ2-7; 10 junctional bases match TRBD1. Read as DNA, the sequence is TGCGCCAGCAGCTCGGGGACAGGGGACTACCACGAGCAGTACTTC. Translation gives CASSSGTGDYHEQYF.